The clone carrying this T cell receptor beta chain showed up just a few times. This record belongs to a study of blood T cell repertoires in COVID-19. This CDR3 has 15 residues. Trimming at V came to 3 bases and at J to 5 bases, leaving 5 bases not matched to a gene. The V gene's germline CDR1 is SGHRS and CDR2 YFSETQ. Seattle-derived patients entered the study during active infection and were followed longitudinally. Libraries were prepared by immunoSEQ multiplex PCR; TCRdb keeps only in-frame clonotypes and omits some of them. Counted here are 400,000 to 450,000 clones, approximately 89% occurring once; the ten biggest clones make up about 1.6%.

The sequence came from a woman in her thirties or forties with COVID-19, enrolled during active disease. V and J are TRBV5-1 and TRBJ1-5; 10 bases are a match to TRBD1. Material for sequencing was peripheral blood. The CDR3 loop reads CASSYGTGVDQPQHF. As DNA, the CDR3 is TGCGCCAGCAGCTACGGGACAGGGGTCGATCAGCCCCAGCATTTT.